This record covers a single T cell receptor beta chain. Its matching antigen is unknown. Some clones are missing from TCRdb's copy, which holds only in-frame ones; the method was immunoSEQ multiplex PCR. The table shows about 56,000 clones, with around 97% occurring only once. Germline loops: CDR1 SGDLS, CDR2 YYNGEE. V was trimmed by 3 bases and J by 2 bases, leaving 11 bases between them. CDR3 length: 14 residues. These data come from a study of siplizumab effects on memory and regulatory T cells. Whole-study findings and limits: For siplizumab cultures, the suppressive function of their proliferating Tregs was not confirmed.

This rearrangement joins TRBV9 to TRBJ2-5, with a tentative D call TRBD1 (6 bases). The material sequenced was naive CD8+ T cells sorted from blood. This sequence was found in a human donor in good health. CDR3 coding DNA: TGTGCCAGCAGCGCCTCAGGGGATCAAGAGACCCAGTACTTC. Translated: CASSASGDQETQYF.